The clone carrying this T cell receptor (beta chain) is deemed large. What it binds is unknown. Treatment noted: approximately 9-day PBMC culture with coronavirus spike peptide pools or control peptides (ViraFEST assay). Germline CDR1 SGHTS, CDR2 YDEGEE. The trim removed 4 bases at V and 5 bases at J, leaving 9 bases unmatched. The CDR3 extends over 15 amino acids. The sample is drawn from a study of vaccination and CD4 T cells after COVID-19. Study-wide background: Convalescent donors: six male, four female; seven Caucasian, two Asian, one multiracial, two Hispanic. Overlapping spike peptides of SARS-CoV-2, HCoV-NL63, HCoV-OC43 and HCoV-229E stimulated the cells.

The Oncomine TCR Beta short-read assay was applied to DNA of cultured CD4+ T cells. Using its own MiXCR run on the PCR reads, TCRdb lists one record per CDR3 protein. There are 5,000 or so distinct CDR3 sequences in the sample; approximately 52% occur only once, and around 33% lies in the top ten. This TCR was sampled from a human donor who had recovered from COVID-19. The chain couples TRBV5-8 to TRBJ2-5, with TRBD2 matching over 9 bases. Material: CD4+ T cells from blood, cultured in vitro. The DNA of the CDR3 is TGTGCCAGCAGCCCGGGACTAGCCGGGGAGGAGACCCAGTACTTC. It yields the protein CASSPGLAGEETQYF.